A selection of T cell receptor beta chains follows, all from one sample in a study of shared clonotypes between healthy human individuals. TCRdb's table, derived via immunoSEQ multiplex PCR, lists solely in-frame clones and lacks some. In the table there are about 1.5 million clones, more than 95% of which are singletons. The sample consisted of naive CD4+ T cells sorted from blood. Every receptor here comes from a man aged 25-45 years in good health. Both conserved end residues are part of each CDR3. The D gene is left open where the match is weak.

v_call	d_call	j_call	cdr3_length	cdr3_aa	cdr3_nt
TRBV10-3	NA	TRBJ1-2	13	CAISDGTHYGYTF	TGTGCCATCAGTGACGGGACACATTATGGCTACACCTTC
TRBV7-9	TRBD1	TRBJ1-1	13	CASRGQANTEAFF	TGTGCCAGCAGGGGACAGGCGAACACTGAAGCTTTCTTT
TRBV28	NA	TRBJ1-2	14	CASRDSLSNYGYTF	TGTGCCAGCAGGGACAGCCTTTCTAACTATGGCTACACCTTC
TRBV28	TRBD2	TRBJ2-7	15	CASSLGGLEVYEQYF	TGTGCCAGCAGTTTAGGGGGACTAGAAGTTTACGAGCAGTACTTC
TRBV23-1	TRBD1	TRBJ2-7	14	CASRPRQGAGEQYF	TGCGCCAGCAGACCCCGACAGGGGGCGGGGGAGCAGTACTTC
TRBV29-1	NA	TRBJ1-2	11	CSVGWTYGYTF	TGCAGCGTTGGCTGGACCTATGGCTACACCTTC
TRBV9	NA	TRBJ2-7	15	CASSVELDSSYEQYF	TGTGCCAGCAGCGTAGAGCTGGACAGCTCCTACGAGCAGTACTTC
TRBV7-8	TRBD2	TRBJ2-5	15	CASSLGGLAGETQYF	TGTGCCAGCAGCTTAGGGGGACTAGCGGGAGAGACCCAGTACTTC
TRBV5-6	NA	TRBJ2-1	13	CASSFTAINEQFF	TGTGCCAGCAGCTTTACGGCGATCAATGAGCAGTTCTTC
TRBV28	NA	TRBJ2-5	13	CASSLLGAETQYF	TGTGCCAGCAGTTTACTGGGGGCGGAGACCCAGTACTTC
TRBV2	NA	TRBJ2-3	10	CASSEGTQYF	TGTGCCAGCAGTGAAGGTACGCAGTATTTT
TRBV28	TRBD2	TRBJ2-1	16	CASSFPSGLGLNEQFF	TGTGCCAGCAGTTTCCCATCGGGACTAGGCCTGAATGAGCAGTTCTTC
TRBV9	NA	TRBJ2-3	16	CASSVGGYPATDTQYF	TGTGCCAGCAGCGTAGGCGGTTACCCTGCGACGGATACGCAGTATTTT
TRBV5-1	TRBD1	TRBJ2-7	14	CASSIRTGRAEQYF	TGCGCCAGCAGCATACGGACAGGTAGAGCCGAGCAGTACTTC
TRBV4-3	TRBD2	TRBJ2-4	21	CASSRSLGVDGASGAKNIQYF	TGCGCCAGCAGCCGGAGCCTGGGAGTGGACGGGGCTAGCGGTGCCAAAAACATTCAGTACTTC
TRBV11-3	NA	TRBJ1-2	17	CASRETLGRTANYGYTF	TGTGCCAGCCGGGAAACACTTGGGCGGACCGCTAACTATGGCTACACCTTC
TRBV5-1	NA	TRBJ2-5	16	CASSFLTSGFQETQYF	TGCGCCAGCAGCTTTTTAACAAGCGGGTTCCAAGAGACCCAGTACTTC
TRBV13	NA	TRBJ2-3	13	CASSSGSTDTQYF	TGTGCCAGCAGTTCTGGGAGCACAGATACGCAGTATTTT
TRBV7-9	NA	TRBJ1-2	13	CASSLVALRGYTF	TGTGCCAGCAGCTTAGTTGCCTTACGGGGCTACACCTTC
TRBV27	TRBD1	TRBJ1-5	14	CASRLQGNGQPQHF	TGTGCCAGCAGATTACAGGGGAATGGACAGCCCCAGCATTTT
TRBV25-1	NA	TRBJ2-7	14	CASSEYAGRDEQYF	TGTGCCAGCAGTGAATATGCAGGGCGGGACGAGCAGTACTTC
TRBV5-1	NA	TRBJ1-2	15	CASSLGSYTIPGYTF	TGCGCCAGCAGCTTGGGATCCTACACTATTCCGGGCTACACCTTC